This entry is about one T cell receptor (beta chain). Its antigen is still unknown. The record has no base qualities; no much larger clone is one base away. Healthy HIV-negative adults with no recently reported acute infections or vaccinations were included as donors. All donors were Caucasian adults living in Nashville, Tennessee, USA. In the unsorted samples, 87 million or so PBMCs were counted, and genomic DNA was extracted using the QIAamp DNA Blood Mini kit. Blood was obtained by leukapheresis, after which PBMCs were separated by Ficoll-Histopaque density gradient centrifugation and cryopreserved in liquid nitrogen vapor phase. Using the deep immunoSEQ assay, TCR CDR3 regions were amplified from genomic DNA by multiplex PCR. For each cell subset, the extracted genomic DNA was distributed evenly across all wells of several immunoSEQ 96-well plates, and each plate served as one replicate. For unsorted PBMC, around 290 ng of genomic DNA, equivalent to around 30,000 T cell genomes, went into each replicate PCR. Ten immunoSEQ deep assay plates were used to sequence the unsorted PBMC genomic DNA. Purified libraries were measured with a Qubit 3.0 fluorometer, size-checked on a Bioanalyzer 2100, and measured again with the KAPA Library Quantification kit. Every immunoSEQ 96-well plate was sequenced on a dedicated single-read 150-cycle Illumina NextSeq 550 flow cell. As for the authors' bioinformatics: Because only junctional sequences without quality scores were contained in the immunoSEQ output, filtering matching that applied to full-length reads could not be performed. To assign V/J genes and CDR3, sequences were annotated using PyIR, a Python wrapper for IgBLAST v1.9, with IMGT germline references. Any read was removed if the V/J assignment was weak (E-value above 1e-6), the CDR3 was missing, or the read contained stop codons, out-of-frame junctions, or ambiguous translated residues. V3J clonotypes were defined as sequences sharing an identical inferred V gene, J gene, and CDR3 amino acid sequence. Percentage overlap between repertoires was calculated by dividing the number of shared unique clonotypes by the size of the smaller repertoire. Richness of each repertoire was evaluated using RTK rarefaction, the Chao1 estimator, and Recon v2.1 estimates of unobserved clonotypes. TCRdb provides this immuneACCESS table in a form limited to in-frame rearrangements. Some clones are lacking; in checked studies, under half of them reflect an unresolved V gene, and why the rest are absent is not known. Clone size and V and J calls were adopted from that table, with D and trimming inferred from the DNA. The table for this sample lists about half a million clones; about 85% of them were counted only once. Of the sample, approximately 13% falls within the top ten clones.

This sample stems from a study of shared clonotypes between healthy human individuals (dated by TCRdb to between 2020 and 2021). With regard to the full study: A few men and a couple of women, aged 18 to 49 years, made up the cohort. The study deeply sequenced blood TCR repertoires of about 5 healthy adults to estimate repertoire size and the extent of clonotype sharing between individuals. To increase sequencing depth and limit assay-specific biases, TCR repertoire library preparation and sequencing were carried out by different laboratories using diverse techniques. Per donor, leukapheresis produced somewhere between about 0.9 and 10 billion PBMCs.

Summary of the overall study and its limitations: Based on pairwise subsampling, the degree of clonotype sharing among donors was expected to be affected by sequencing depth. Sampling was restricted to blood, and TCR repertoires in tissues likely differ from the TCR repertoires found in blood. Because the study included only a small number of donors, the genetic and exposure-history diversity represented was limited.

Relative to germline, V is 4 bases shorter and J is 2 bases shorter, with 12 bases between their ends. The germline V gene supplies CDR1 SQVTM and CDR2 ANQGSEA. The CDR3 numbers 13 residues from cysteine through phenylalanine. Just the 39-base CDR3 DNA is kept, in frame starting at base 1. The sequencing input was PBMCs. The rearrangement joined TRBV29-1 to TRBJ2-7; TRBD2 is perhaps the D gene, given 5 matching bases. This sequence originates from a woman aged 40 to 50 in good health. Some clones in this sample may be carry-over from other donors' samples. The sequence in DNA is TGCAGCGTTGTTCTAGCCTCCGCCTACGAGCAGTACTTC. It translates as CSVVLASAYEQYF.